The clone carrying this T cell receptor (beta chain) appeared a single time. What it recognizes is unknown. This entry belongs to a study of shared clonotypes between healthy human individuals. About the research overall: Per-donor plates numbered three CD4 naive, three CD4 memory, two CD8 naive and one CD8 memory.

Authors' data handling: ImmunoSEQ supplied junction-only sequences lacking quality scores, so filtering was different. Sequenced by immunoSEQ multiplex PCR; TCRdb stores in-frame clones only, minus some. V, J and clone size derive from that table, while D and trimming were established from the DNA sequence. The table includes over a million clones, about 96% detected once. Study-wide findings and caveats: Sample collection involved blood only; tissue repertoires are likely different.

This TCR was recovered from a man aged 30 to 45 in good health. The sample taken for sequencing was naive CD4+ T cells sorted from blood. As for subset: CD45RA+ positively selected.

This CDR3 is CASSLLGGLGVNQPQHF. CDR3 DNA: TGTGCCAGCAGTCTCCTTGGGGGTCTAGGGGTCAATCAGCCCCAGCATTTT. V usage is TRBV27 and J usage is TRBJ1-5; weak D call: TRBD1 (5 bases). CDR3 length: 17 residues. CDR1 and CDR2 from the germline V gene are MNHEY and SMNVEV (reference sequence). V dropped 5 bases and J dropped 3 bases, with 20 bases sitting between them.